Each of the 17 T cell receptor beta chains below was sequenced from the same sample in a study of cytotoxic CD8 clonotypes in ibrutinib-treated CLL. Sequencing used immunoSEQ multiplex PCR; TCRdb keeps in-frame clones, though not all of them. The data show about 34,000 clones, about 70% seen once. Sequences were derived from PBMCs, sampled before ibrutinib treatment. The source is a human donor with chronic lymphocytic leukemia.

This clone was observed a single time. The chain employs TRBV2 and TRBJ1-2; the D gene is possibly TRBD1 (5 bases). V was trimmed by 11 bases and J by 7 bases, leaving 17 bases between them. CDR1 and CDR2 (germline): SNHLY, FYNNEI. CDR3 length equals 12 residues. CDR3 in amino acids: CASRPGGSGYTF. DNA for the CDR3: TGTGCCTCCAGACCGGGGGGGAGTGGCTACACCTTC.

This clone was detected only once. The CDR3 bases are TGTGCCAGCAGTGAAGAGAGTGAAGCTTTCTTT. Protein: CASSEESEAFF. V and J are TRBV2 and TRBJ1-1; D is unclear. Germline V lookup: CDR1 SNHLY, CDR2 FYNNEI. The CDR3 has 11 amino acids. V gave up 1 base and J gave up 7 bases, with 4 bases separating them. The full variable domain, its missing parts supplied by reference TRBV2 and TRBJ1-1, is EPEVTQTPSHQVTQMGQEVILRCVPISNHLYFYWYRQILGQKVEFLVSFYNNEISEKSEIFDDQFSVERPDGSNFTLKIRSTKLEDSAMYFCASSEESEAFFGQGTRLTVV.

This sequence joins TRBV12-5 and TRBJ1-2, with D tentatively TRBD1 (6 bases). The germline V and J ends were trimmed by 6 bases and 2 bases, with 16 bases remaining between them. There are 15 residues in the CDR3. CDR1 is LGHNT and CDR2 is FRNRAP in the germline V gene. The DNA of the CDR3 is TGTGCTAGTGGCCCGGACAGCTTACGGAACTATGGCTACACCTTC. Translating gives CASGPDSLRNYGYTF.

The V gene is TRBV25-1, the J gene TRBJ2-7; 11 bases agree with TRBD2. V shed 1 base and J 3 bases; nucleotides not matched to a gene: 2. Germline CDR1 is MGHDK and CDR2 is SYGVNS. The CDR3 runs 15 residues. The CDR3 loop is CASSEFTSGGYEQYF. The CDR3 coding sequence is TGTGCCAGCAGTGAATTCACTAGCGGGGGCTACGAGCAGTACTTC.

Remarks on this clone: At one end the junction does not follow the germline gene, possibly because of a read error. The chain carries TRBV28 and TRBJ2-5; a possible D gene is TRBD2 (5 bases). The length of the CDR3 is 16 residues. CDR1 is MDHEN, CDR2 SYDVKM, per germline. The CDR3 loop reads CASSLLGSGFQEAQYF. CDR3 bases: TGTGCCAGCAGTTTATTAGGCTCGGGATTCCAAGAGGCCCAGTACTTC.

The J gene is TRBJ1-1, the V gene TRBV10-3; no clear D. The CDR3 runs to 13 residues. V dropped 4 bases and J dropped 0 bases, with 6 bases sitting between them. Germline CDR1 ENHRY, CDR2 SYGVKD. The CDR3 sequence: CAISVQLNTEAFF. As DNA, the CDR3 is TGTGCCATCAGTGTACAGTTGAACACTGAAGCTTTCTTT.

The chain uses TRBV18 and TRBJ1-4; a weak D match, TRBD1 (6 bases). This CDR3 is built from 13 residues. Deletions cut 4 bases from V and 4 bases from J, with 7 bases between. Germline V gene sequence: CDR1 KGHSH, CDR2 LQKENI. The CDR3 nucleotides are TGTGCCAGCTCACAGGGGGGTAATGAAAAACTGTTTTTT. The encoded protein is CASSQGGNEKLFF.

This chain connects TRBV27 to TRBJ2-7; the match to TRBD2 covers 8 bases. The trim removed 3 bases at V and 4 bases at J, leaving 17 bases unmatched. Germline CDR1 reads MNHEY; CDR2 reads SMNVEV (reference sequence). The CDR3 consists of 18 residues. The CDR3 DNA is TGTGCCAGCAGTTTTGTCGGGGGGGACCTTCGAGGGAGGTACGAGCAGTACTTC. It specifies CASSFVGGDLRGRYEQYF.

The chain couples TRBV2 to TRBJ1-5; D may be TRBD1 (6 bases). The germline CDR1 and CDR2 sequences are SNHLY and FYNNEI. V was shortened by 2 bases and J by 3 bases, with 11 bases between the two germline ends. This CDR3 contains 15 residues. The CDR3 loop is CASSEHTGFNQPQHF. In DNA form, the CDR3 reads TGTGCCAGCAGTGAACACACAGGGTTCAATCAGCCCCAGCATTTT.

This chain connects TRBV9 to TRBJ1-2, with D possibly being TRBD1 (6 bases). V dropped 0 bases and J dropped 5 bases, with 11 bases sitting between them. This CDR3 has 14 amino acids. Germline CDR1 and CDR2: SGDLS and YYNGEE. CDR3 sequence: CASSVAGGGYGYTF. DNA for the CDR3: TGTGCCAGCAGCGTAGCGGGGGGCGGGTATGGCTACACCTTC.

The chain links TRBV28 to TRBJ1-5; D is possibly TRBD1 (6 bases). Germline-derived CDR1 and CDR2 are MDHEN and SYDVKM. Trimming shortened V by 6 bases and J by 7 bases, and 16 bases separated the two germline ends. The CDR3 runs to 14 residues. The CDR3 DNA follows: TGTGCCAGCAGGTTCTTACAGGGCGTGCAGCCCCAGCATTTT. Protein sequence: CASRFLQGVQPQHF.

This clone came up a few times. The chain recombines TRBV6-5 with TRBJ1-4; D is ambiguous. V was trimmed by 6 bases and J by 7 bases, leaving 3 bases between them. The germline gives CDR1 MNHEY, CDR2 SVGAGI. This CDR3 is 10 amino acids long. The CDR3 nucleotides are TGTGCCAGCAGGGGTGAAAAACTGTTTTTT. As protein: CASRGEKLFF.

The V gene is TRBV6-5, the J gene TRBJ1-1; 7 bases map to TRBD1. Trimming cost V 6 bases and J 5 bases; bases outside gene matches: 12. CDR3 length equals 15 residues. Germline lookup yields CDR1 MNHEY and CDR2 SVGAGI. The CDR3 spells CASSRDRVRFTEAFF. CDR3 DNA sequence: TGTGCCAGCAGCCGGGACAGAGTCAGATTTACTGAAGCTTTCTTT.

This clone was found a few times. This chain uses TRBV7-2 with TRBJ2-1, with 13 bases lining up with TRBD2. CDR3 size: 15 residues. The V segment lost 5 bases and the J segment 8 bases; nucleotides outside the gene matches: 6. Per the germline V gene, CDR1 is SGHTA and CDR2 is FQGNSA. The CDR3 loop reads CASSPPGLAGHEQFF. CDR3 DNA sequence: TGTGCCAGCAGCCCTCCGGGACTAGCGGGGCATGAGCAGTTCTTC.

V gene TRBV2 combines with J gene TRBJ1-4; 7 bases match TRBD1. The ends lost 7 bases at V and 8 bases at J; junction bases unmatched: 7. This CDR3 region has 13 residues. CDR1 and CDR2 (germline): SNHLY, FYNNEI. CDR3 protein: CASIQGTAEKLFF. CDR3 sequence (DNA): TGTGCCAGCATACAGGGGACAGCAGAAAAACTGTTTTTT. The whole variable domain, filled in from reference TRBV2 and TRBJ1-4, reads EPEVTQTPSHQVTQMGQEVILRCVPISNHLYFYWYRQILGQKVEFLVSFYNNEISEKSEIFDDQFSVERPDGSNFTLKIRSTKLEDSAMYFCASIQGTAEKLFFGSGTQLSVL.

This clone was counted only a few times. The DNA for the CDR3 is TGTGCCAGCAGCTTGGGTGGGGGTTTGCGGCCCCAGCATTTT. Protein: CASSLGGGLRPQHF. The J gene is TRBJ1-5, the V gene TRBV5-6; D is perhaps TRBD1 (5 bases). The CDR3 has 14 residues. With 0 bases removed from V and 9 bases from J, the gap between germline ends came to 13 bases. Germline values: CDR1 SGHDT, CDR2 YYEEEE. Supplemented by reference TRBV5-6 and TRBJ1-5, the full variable domain reads DAGVTQSPTHLIKTRGQQVTLRCSPKSGHDTVSWYQQALGQGPQFIFQYYEEEERQRGNFPDRFSGHQFPNYSSELNVNALLLGDSALYLCASSLGGGLRPQHFGDGTRLSIL.

This clone was counted a few times. The chain carries TRBV28 and TRBJ2-3; maybe TRBD2 (5 bases). Trimming left V 4 bases short and J 4 bases short, with 12 bases between. Germline CDR1 reads MDHEN; CDR2 reads SYDVKM. This CDR3 spans 14 amino acids. This CDR3 reads CASSSFTSPDTQYF. The CDR3 DNA reads as TGTGCCAGCAGTTCTTTCACTAGTCCAGATACGCAGTATTTT.